This T cell receptor (beta chain) was identified during a study of cytomegalovirus exposure and HLA in healthy donors. Across the study: Unique TCR beta sequences numbering approximately 120 million came from around 180 million T cells in an earlier analysis. Study results and limitations: Reports showed the classifier diagnosing cytomegalovirus status with high specificity and sensitivity. The only immune exposure information that was available was CMV serostatus. One cluster of highly shared sequence variants probably arose as a sequencing artifact.

CDR1 and CDR2 (germline): SGHRS, YFSETQ. Trimming took 4 bases from V and 2 from J; bases not matched to a gene: 5. The CDR3 is 14 residues long. Primers: 60 Vbeta forward and 13 Jbeta reverse. Only in-frame clones appear in the TCRdb table, and some are missing; sequencing was by immunoSEQ multiplex PCR. The data contain around 160,000 clones, 75% to 80% of them singletons. As regards this clone: Its cognate antigen is unknown.

The clonotype was recovered from a man aged 45 to 65 in good health and CMV-seropositive. The sample was PBMCs. The genes are TRBV5-1 and TRBJ2-5; TRBD2 aligns across 7 bases. CDR3 nucleotides: TGCGCCAGCAGCGGGGGGGAGTATCAAGAGACCCAGTACTTC. Translating it yields CASSGGEYQETQYF. The entire variable domain, with the rest obtained from reference TRBV5-1 and TRBJ2-5, is as follows: KAGVTQTPRYLIKTRGQQVTLSCSPISGHRSVSWYQQTPGQGLQFLFEYFSETQRNKGNFPGRFSGRQFSNSRSEMNVSTLELGDSALYLCASSGGEYQETQYFGPGTRLLVL.